This T cell receptor (beta chain) was retrieved from a study of early T cells in non-severe SARS-CoV-2 infection. Across the study: The authors sequenced bulk RNA from unsorted whole blood, leaving chains unpaired.

This clonotype has ten or more counts. The V end was cut by 5 bases, the J end by 8 bases, with 19 bases between. CDR1 is DFQATT, CDR2 SNEGSKA, per germline (reference sequence). The CDR3 runs to 14 residues. Attachment of unique molecular identifiers to individual cDNA molecules was performed. Each CDR3 protein is one row after TCRdb ran MiXCR on the 5' RACE reads. In the table there are tens of thousands of distinct CDR3 sequences, about 15% of which are singletons. The chain uses TRBV20-1 and TRBJ2-1; weak D call: TRBD2 (5 bases). Specimen: whole blood, collected at baseline. The TCR sequence derives from an adult who was a healthcare worker with PCR-confirmed SARS-CoV-2 infection or an uninfected control (not recorded which). This CDR3 reads CSARPGRVPDEQFF. Written as DNA, the CDR3 is TGCAGTGCTCGCCCCGGGCGGGTTCCAGATGAGCAGTTCTTC.